One sample yielded the 31 T cell receptor beta chains listed below, sequenced in a study of identical twins. TCRdb re-called the 5' RACE reads with MiXCR, one entry per CDR3 protein. The profile shows 200,000 to 250,000 distinct CDR3 sequences, roughly 7% of them singletons. The same sample was also used in a study of yellow fever vaccine responses in identical twins.

The sequenced sample was memory (CD45RO+) T cells sorted from blood. Every receptor here comes from a woman aged 18-30 years in good health.

There are a few counts of this clonotype. V gene TRBV6-5 combines with J gene TRBJ2-5; 11 bases match TRBD2. Germline lookup yields CDR1 MNHEY and CDR2 SVGAGI. V lost 0 bases and J lost 4; bases outside the gene matches: 4. This CDR3 has 16 amino acids. CDR3 sequence reads: CASSYSLGLAVETQYF. The CDR3 DNA follows: TGTGCCAGCAGTTACTCGTTGGGACTAGCGGTAGAGACCCAGTACTTC.

The genes are TRBV20-1 and TRBJ2-3; 8 bases align to TRBD2. There are 13 residues in the CDR3. Germline V lookup: CDR1 DFQATT, CDR2 SNEGSKA (reference sequence). The J segment lost 2 bases and the V segment lost 8 bases, leaving 6 bases of the junction unmatched. The CDR3 spells CSPYSGATDTQYF. DNA for the CDR3: TGCAGTCCTTATAGCGGGGCCACAGATACGCAGTATTTT.

This clonotype occurred a few times. The chain links TRBV6-2 or TRBV6-3 to TRBJ2-1; D is undetermined. The ends were cut back, 6 bases at V and 0 bases at J, with 12 bases in the middle. The CDR3 is 15 amino acids. Germline CDR1 MNHEY, CDR2 SVGEGT. CDR3 in amino acids: CASRPGMTSYNEQFF. Written as DNA, the CDR3 is TGTGCCAGCAGGCCTGGGATGACCTCCTACAATGAGCAGTTCTTC.

Many counts were recorded for this clonotype. The genes are TRBV12-3 or TRBV12-4 and TRBJ2-2; 9 bases fit TRBD1. Trimming took 8 bases from V and 7 from J; bases not matched to a gene: 5. The CDR3 has 13 residues. The CDR3 here is CASRGQGIGELFF. CDR3 DNA sequence: TGTGCCAGCCGGGGACAGGGAATCGGGGAGCTGTTTTTT.

This clonotype was seen more than once but under ten times. This chain links TRBV5-1 with TRBJ1-1, with D uncertain. V was pared by 0 bases and J by 0 bases, with 12 bases between. The CDR3 spans 16 residues. The V gene's germline CDR1 is SGHRS and CDR2 YFSETQ. CDR3 loop: CASSLARVGMNTEAFF. In DNA form, the CDR3 reads TGCGCCAGCAGCTTGGCCCGGGTGGGAATGAACACTGAAGCTTTCTTT.

The chain links TRBV4-1 to TRBJ2-1; 13 nucleotides align to TRBD2. CDR3 length: 16 amino acids. With V trimmed by 3 bases and J by 6 bases, 5 bases remained unmatched. Germline lookup yields CDR1 MGHRA and CDR2 YSYEKL. The CDR3 DNA follows: TGCGCCAGCAGCCAGGCCACTAGCGGGGGGGCCAATGAGCAGTTCTTC. Translated: CASSQATSGGANEQFF.

This clonotype was counted ten times or more. This CDR3 is CASSLTFTYEQYF. Written as DNA, the CDR3 is TGCGCCAGCAGCTTGACATTTACCTACGAGCAGTACTTC. The V call is TRBV5-1, the J call TRBJ2-7; no reliable D call. This CDR3 is built from 13 residues. CDR1 is SGHRS, CDR2 YFSETQ, per germline. V was shortened by 1 base and J by 2 bases, with 7 bases between the two germline ends.

This clonotype was observed a handful of times. The chain recombines TRBV29-1 with TRBJ1-6; D not resolved. CDR3 length: 13 amino acids. CDR1 SQVTM and CDR2 ANQGSEA come from the germline V gene. Trimming left V 0 bases short and J 10 bases short, with 10 bases between. The chain's CDR3 is CSVEEWAGSPLHF. CDR3 sequence (DNA): TGCAGCGTTGAAGAGTGGGCTGGCTCACCCCTCCACTTT.

Only a few counts were recorded for this clonotype. The chain has TRBV29-1 and TRBJ2-7, with TRBD1 matching over 8 bases. V trimming: 7 bases; J trimming: 3 bases; junction bases outside the gene matches: 5. The CDR3 is made up of 12 amino acids. Germline V gives CDR1 SQVTM, CDR2 ANQGSEA. CDR3 amino acids: CSASTGDYEQYF. CDR3 sequence (DNA): TGCAGCGCGTCGACAGGGGACTACGAGCAGTACTTC.

This clonotype was counted only a few times. The gene calls are TRBV20-1 and TRBJ2-3; weak D call: TRBD2 (5 bases). V was trimmed by 5 bases and J by 1 base, leaving 13 bases between them. There are 14 residues in the CDR3. Germline CDR1 and CDR2: DFQATT and SNEGSKA (reference sequence). The CDR3 sequence is CSALRVSGTDTQYF. Written as DNA, the CDR3 is TGCAGTGCTTTGAGGGTATCCGGCACAGATACGCAGTATTTT.

The V gene is TRBV5-1, the J gene TRBJ2-1, with 12 nucleotides matching TRBD2. This CDR3 is 16 amino acids long. Germline V lookup: CDR1 SGHRS, CDR2 YFSETQ. The V gene end was trimmed by 4 bases and the J gene end by 6 bases; junction bases not matched to a gene: 8. The CDR3 DNA reads as TGCGCCAGCAGCGCAGTACTAGCGGGAGGTGTCAATGAGCAGTTCTTC. It yields the protein CASSAVLAGGVNEQFF.

This chain joins TRBV28 and TRBJ2-1; TRBD1 aligns across 10 bases. The trim removed 3 bases at V and 8 bases at J, leaving 4 bases unmatched. Germline loops: CDR1 MDHEN, CDR2 SYDVKM. CDR3 length equals 14 residues. Written as DNA, the CDR3 is TGTGCCAGCAGTTTGACAGGGGGCAGGTATGAGCAGTTCTTC. It is translated as CASSLTGGRYEQFF.

The rearrangement links TRBV27 to TRBJ1-2; D call uncertain. The CDR3 is 13 amino acids. Germline CDR1 reads MNHEY; CDR2 reads SMNVEV (reference sequence). V lost 4 bases and J lost 0, with 6 bases in between. The CDR3 DNA reads as TGTGCCAGCAGTTCGACAACTAACTATGGCTACACCTTC. Translating it yields CASSSTTNYGYTF.

This clonotype occurred many times. The chain employs TRBV7-2 and TRBJ2-2; D is ambiguous. The CDR3 consists of 14 residues. V was shortened by 6 bases and J by 4 bases, with 12 bases between the two germline ends. Per germline, CDR1 SGHTA and CDR2 FQGNSA. CDR3 coding DNA: TGTGCCAGCAGGCCATTCCTAGGCACCGGGGAGCTGTTTTTT. It specifies CASRPFLGTGELFF.

This clonotype was recorded a few times. The chain joins TRBV6-1 to TRBJ2-2, with 8 bases matching TRBD1. Germline V gene sequence: CDR1 MNHNS, CDR2 SASEGT. The length of the CDR3 is 14 residues. V dropped 6 bases and J dropped 6; count of bases not matched to a gene: 6. The DNA for the CDR3 is TGTGCCAGCAGGTGGACAGGGTCCTCCGGGGAGCTGTTTTTT. Translation gives CASRWTGSSGELFF.

There are many counts of this clonotype. The chain carries TRBV20-1 and TRBJ2-1, with TRBD2 matching over 8 bases. With 2 bases clipped from V and 0 bases from J, the junction kept 6 bases outside the gene matches. Germline V gives CDR1 DFQATT, CDR2 SNEGSKA (reference sequence). The CDR3 totals 16 residues. CDR3 sequence (DNA): TGCAGTGCTAGAACTAGCGGTGGGAGCTCCTACAATGAGCAGTTCTTC. Translated, it gives CSARTSGGSSYNEQFF.

Ten or more counts support this clonotype. The chain couples TRBV6-2 or TRBV6-3 to TRBJ2-1, with 9 bases that match TRBD2. The CDR3 is 15 amino acids. Germline lookup yields CDR1 MNHEY and CDR2 SVGEGT. V trimming: 2 bases; J trimming: 5 bases; junction bases outside the gene matches: 4. The CDR3 here is CASSYAASGNNEQFF. In DNA form, the CDR3 reads TGTGCCAGCAGTTACGCGGCTAGCGGGAACAATGAGCAGTTCTTC.

The J gene is TRBJ2-2, the V gene TRBV20-1, with a possible D match to TRBD1 (6 bases). The germline V and J ends were trimmed by 6 bases and 0 bases, with 20 bases remaining between them. Germline V gene data show CDR1 as DFQATT and CDR2 as SNEGSKA (reference sequence). The CDR3 length is 17 residues. The CDR3 reads CSAYKLTGTTNTGELFF. The CDR3 DNA follows: TGCAGTGCCTATAAGTTAACCGGGACAACGAACACCGGGGAGCTGTTTTTT.

This clonotype was seen repeatedly, ten times or more. The chain recombines TRBV2 with TRBJ1-5; TRBD1 aligns across 10 bases. The V gene end was trimmed by 3 bases and the J gene end by 0 bases; junction bases not matched to a gene: 5. The CDR3 has 17 residues. CDR1 SNHLY and CDR2 FYNNEI come from the germline V gene. CDR3 nucleotides: TGTGCCAGCAGTGACTGGACAGGGGGGAATAGCAATCAGCCCCAGCATTTT. Translation gives CASSDWTGGNSNQPQHF.

This clonotype was picked up a small number of times. This rearrangement joins TRBV14 to TRBJ2-1, with 12 nucleotides matching TRBD2. CDR1 is SGHDN, CDR2 FVKESK, per germline. The CDR3 totals 19 residues. After removal of 3 bases from V and 3 bases from J, the junction contained 12 bases not matched to a gene. The CDR3 loop is CASSHRGASGRGNYNEQFF. The CDR3 nucleotides are TGTGCCAGCAGCCACCGAGGGGCTAGCGGGAGGGGTAACTACAATGAGCAGTTCTTC.

Relative to its sample, this clonotype is medium-sized. The genes are TRBV24-1 and TRBJ1-5; 8 bases map to TRBD1. The CDR3 has 17 residues. The germline V gene encodes CDR1 KGHDR and CDR2 SFDVKD. With 4 bases clipped from V and 4 bases from J, the junction kept 11 bases outside the gene matches. The CDR3 sequence: CATSDRAAGQGNQPQHF. The CDR3 nucleotides are TGTGCCACCAGTGACCGGGCGGCTGGACAGGGAAATCAGCCCCAGCATTTT.

This chain uses TRBV12-3 or TRBV12-4 with TRBJ2-5; D is unclear. This CDR3 spans 13 amino acids. With 5 bases removed from V and 3 bases from J, the gap between germline ends came to 10 bases. DNA for the CDR3: TGTGCCAGCAGTCTAGGATTAAAAGAGACCCAGTACTTC. It translates to CASSLGLKETQYF.

The sample holds many counts of this clonotype. The gene calls are TRBV20-1 and TRBJ2-1, with 7 nucleotides matching TRBD2. V was clipped by 3 bases and J by 3 bases; unmatched bases: 8. Germline lookup yields CDR1 DFQATT and CDR2 SNEGSKA (reference sequence). The length of the CDR3 is 15 residues. The CDR3 DNA reads TGCAGTGCTAGGTCCCTAGCGGCAGTCTACAATGAGCAGTTCTTC. Its translation: CSARSLAAVYNEQFF.

This clonotype showed up just a few times. This chain links TRBV6-1 with TRBJ2-7; a possible D gene is TRBD1 (6 bases). V lost 4 bases and J lost 6, with 13 bases in between. This CDR3 comprises 13 residues. The germline V gene has CDR1 MNHNS and CDR2 SASEGT. This CDR3 reads CASSGQASGEQYV. In DNA form, the CDR3 reads TGTGCCAGCAGTGGACAGGCTTCGGGCGAGCAGTACGTC.

This clonotype was detected many times. The rearrangement joins TRBV7-6 to TRBJ2-2; D not resolved. The CDR3 has 14 amino acids. Trimming removed 5 bases from V and 2 bases from J, with 9 bases in between. Germline V lookup: CDR1 SGHVS, CDR2 FNYEAQ. This CDR3 is CASSTDGNTGELFF. As DNA, the CDR3 is TGTGCCAGCAGCACGGACGGAAACACCGGGGAGCTGTTTTTT.

The V and J genes are TRBV24-1 and TRBJ2-1; 8 bases align to TRBD2. CDR1 and CDR2 from the germline V gene are KGHDR and SFDVKD. Trimming at V came to 3 bases and at J to 9 bases, leaving 12 bases not matched to a gene. This CDR3 is 16 amino acids long. The CDR3 DNA follows: TGTGCCACCAGTGATGCATCCGGGACTAGTCATCCTGAGCAGTTCTTC. It is translated as CATSDASGTSHPEQFF.

The V and J genes are TRBV7-9 and TRBJ2-2; D is undetermined. The CDR3 is 16 residues long. Germline V lookup: CDR1 SEHNR, CDR2 FQNEAQ (reference sequence). The ends were cut back, 2 bases at V and 6 bases at J, with 16 bases in the middle. The CDR3 DNA reads TGTGCCAGCAGCTTAACCCGGACCCTGTCTTCCGGGGAGCTGTTTTTT. Its translation: CASSLTRTLSSGELFF.

This clonotype was observed a handful of times. The chain uses TRBV15 and TRBJ2-7; 8 bases line up with TRBD1. Germline CDR1 is LNHNV and CDR2 is YYDKDF (reference sequence). Trimming removed 3 bases from V and 4 bases from J; junction bases left unmatched: 8. The CDR3 length is 15 residues. The CDR3 is CATSSATGGRYEQYV. The CDR3, as DNA: TGTGCCACCAGCAGTGCTACAGGGGGAAGATACGAGCAGTACGTC.

This clonotype was seen at least ten times. The chain links TRBV10-3 to TRBJ1-5, with D tentatively TRBD1 (5 bases). The CDR3 contains 14 residues. Germline V gene data show CDR1 as ENHRY and CDR2 as SYGVKD. V lost 2 bases and J 5 bases, leaving 10 bases between the germline ends. The CDR3 sequence: CAISELGVDQPQHF. The CDR3 nucleotides read TGTGCCATCAGTGAGCTAGGGGTTGATCAGCCCCAGCATTTT.

This clonotype was detected only a few times. This chain connects TRBV24-1 to TRBJ2-2; no firm D call. The CDR3 sequence is 15 residues long. With 6 bases removed from V and 2 bases from J, the gap between germline ends came to 12 bases. Germline CDR1 and CDR2: KGHDR and SFDVKD. The CDR3 DNA sequence: TGTGCCACCAGTTGGGCAGGAGAAAACACCGGGGAGCTGTTTTTT. The encoded protein is CATSWAGENTGELFF.

The chain carries TRBV5-1 and TRBJ2-6; TRBD2 might be the D (5 bases). Trimming shortened V by 0 bases and J by 0 bases, and 13 bases separated the two germline ends. Germline lookup yields CDR1 SGHRS and CDR2 YFSETQ. This CDR3 is built from 18 residues. DNA for the CDR3: TGCGCCAGCAGCTTGGTAGTGGGAGCCGTCTCTGGGGCCAACGTCCTGACTTTC. Amino acids: CASSLVVGAVSGANVLTF.